The 20 T cell receptor beta chains below come from one sample, sequenced in a study of stem cell transplantation in POMP-related autoinflammatory disease. Generated by immunoSEQ multiplex PCR, the TCRdb table keeps only in-frame clones and is missing some. Of more than 25,000 clones listed, almost 90% are singletons. Sequenced here: CD4+ T cells from PBMCs, sampled before stem cell transplantation. Every receptor here comes from a human donor with POMP-related autoinflammation and immune dysregulation (PRAID).

Of note for this clone: Mismatch with germline at one junction end may stem from a read error. The gene calls are TRBV18 and TRBJ2-7, with TRBD2 as a possible D gene (5 bases). This CDR3 comprises 14 residues. Germline V lookup: CDR1 KGHSH, CDR2 LQKENI. This CDR3 is CASSTDQDSHEQYF. CDR3 DNA sequence: TGTGCCAGCTCAACGGATCAGGACTCCCACGAGCAGTACTTC.

In nucleotides, the CDR3 is TGCGCCAGCAGCTTCGGGACAGAGAACACCGGGGAGCTGTTTTTT. This translates into CASSFGTENTGELFF. The chain uses TRBV5-1 and TRBJ2-2; TRBD1 matches at 7 bases. In germline, CDR1 is SGHRS, CDR2 YFSETQ. CDR3 length equals 15 residues. V trimming: 2 bases; J trimming: 1 base; junction bases outside the gene matches: 2.

The chain combines TRBV5-1 with TRBJ2-3; the D call may be TRBD1 or TRBD2 (6 bases each). Germline CDR1 reads SGHRS; CDR2 reads YFSETQ. CDR3 length: 17 residues. The V end lost 4 bases, the J end lost 0 bases, and 18 bases lay between the germline ends. Here the CDR3 reads CASSLDPQGTSTDTQYF. Written as DNA, the CDR3 is TGCGCCAGCAGCCTGGACCCTCAGGGGACTAGCACAGATACGCAGTATTTT.

This clone was counted between two and nine times. The J gene is TRBJ1-1, the V gene TRBV29-1, with TRBD1 matching 7 bases. Germline V gives CDR1 SQVTM, CDR2 ANQGSEA. Trimming removed 3 bases from V and 5 bases from J; junction bases left unmatched: 9. This CDR3 is 14 amino acids long. The CDR3 region is CSVDRNRGGTEAFF. The CDR3 DNA reads TGCAGCGTTGATCGGAACAGGGGAGGGACTGAAGCTTTCTTT.

This chain uses TRBV25-1 with TRBJ2-5, with D perhaps TRBD2 (6 bases). The length of the CDR3 is 13 residues. V was clipped by 3 bases and J by 3 bases, with 8 bases between them. Germline V CDR1 and CDR2: MGHDK, SYGVNS. CDR3 region: CASSDPGEETQYF. The CDR3 region has the DNA TGTGCCAGCAGTGACCCGGGGGAAGAGACCCAGTACTTC.

The gene calls are TRBV14 and TRBJ1-6; D might be TRBD1 (6 bases). The CDR3 sequence is 14 residues long. Germline V gives CDR1 SGHDN, CDR2 FVKESK. Trimming cost V 2 bases and J 10 bases, with 12 bases left between them. CDR3 loop: CASSQTGRESPLHF. In DNA form, the CDR3 reads TGTGCCAGCAGCCAAACAGGGAGAGAATCACCCCTCCACTTT.

This clone was found once. The genes are TRBV29-1 and TRBJ2-7; D is undetermined. This CDR3 region has 13 residues. V was clipped by 7 bases and J by 2 bases, with 15 bases between them. Germline CDR1 reads SQVTM; CDR2 reads ANQGSEA. CDR3 amino acids: CSARGRLTYEQYF. CDR3 sequence (DNA): TGCAGCGCCAGAGGCCGACTGACCTACGAGCAGTACTTC.

This chain connects TRBV5-1 to TRBJ2-1, with TRBD1 identical over 9 bases. V shed 3 bases, J shed 4 bases, and the junction held 2 bases outside the gene matches. This CDR3 contains 14 residues. Germline-derived CDR1 and CDR2 are SGHRS and YFSETQ. CDR3 DNA: TGCGCCAGCAGCTCCGGGACAGGGTACAATGAGCAGTTCTTC. Protein product: CASSSGTGYNEQFF.

The genes are TRBV2 and TRBJ2-5; 8 bases agree with TRBD2. CDR1 and CDR2 from the germline V gene are SNHLY and FYNNEI. The CDR3 has 12 residues. The junction had 5 bases not matched to a gene; V was cut back by 10 bases and J by 4 bases. The CDR3 nucleotides read TGTGCCATCGGGGGGGTGGGAGAGACCCAGTACTTC. This translates into CAIGGVGETQYF.

The V and J genes are TRBV6-1 and TRBJ2-1; unclear D gene. The CDR3 runs to 15 residues. The germline gives CDR1 MNHNS, CDR2 SASEGT. V was pared by 5 bases and J by 0 bases, with 11 bases between. In DNA, the CDR3 is TGTGCCAGCAGTTCGCGGACCCCCTCCTACAATGAGCAGTTCTTC. Amino acid sequence: CASSSRTPSYNEQFF.

The V and J genes are TRBV6-6 and TRBJ2-1; 10 bases map to TRBD2. J lost 8 bases, V lost 4 bases, and 8 bases had no gene match. This CDR3 has 15 amino acids. Germline V gene data show CDR1 as MNHNY and CDR2 as SVGAGI (reference sequence). CDR3 bases: TGTGCCAGCAGTTTATCTAGCGGGAGTTGGGATGAGCAGTTCTTC. As protein: CASSLSSGSWDEQFF.

The chain is built from TRBV5-4 and TRBJ2-7; TRBD2 matches at 9 bases. The CDR3 spans 14 residues. The V segment lost 2 bases and the J segment 3 bases; nucleotides outside the gene matches: 3. Germline lookup yields CDR1 SGHNT and CDR2 YYREEE (reference sequence). The CDR3 loop reads CASSFGTSSYEQYF. In DNA, the CDR3 is TGTGCCAGCAGCTTCGGGACTAGCAGCTACGAGCAGTACTTC.

This clone was counted a few times. V usage is TRBV2 and J usage is TRBJ1-1, with D unclear. CDR1 SNHLY and CDR2 FYNNEI come from the germline V gene. The CDR3 loop spans 11 amino acids. V was cut by 8 bases and J by 6 bases, with 10 bases left in between. CDR3 bases: TGTGCCAGCTCATACGGGGCTGAAGCTTTCTTT. As protein: CASSYGAEAFF. Together with reference TRBV2 and TRBJ1-1, the CDR3 gives the full variable domain: EPEVTQTPSHQVTQMGQEVILRCVPISNHLYFYWYRQILGQKVEFLVSFYNNEISEKSEIFDDQFSVERPDGSNFTLKIRSTKLEDSAMYFCASSYGAEAFFGQGTRLTVV.

This chain joins TRBV2 and TRBJ2-1; 7 nucleotides line up with TRBD2. V trimming: 10 bases; J trimming: 4 bases; junction bases outside the gene matches: 10. Germline assignment: CDR1 SNHLY and CDR2 FYNNEI. The CDR3 loop spans 14 amino acids. The CDR3, as DNA: TGTGCCACCGTGGCCAGCGGGACGTACAATGAGCAGTTCTTC. Amino acid sequence: CATVASGTYNEQFF. Looking up the rest from reference TRBV2 and TRBJ2-1 gives the full variable domain: EPEVTQTPSHQVTQMGQEVILRCVPISNHLYFYWYRQILGQKVEFLVSFYNNEISEKSEIFDDQFSVERPDGSNFTLKIRSTKLEDSAMYFCATVASGTYNEQFFGPGTRLTVL.

The V and J genes are TRBV5-4 and TRBJ2-3; D call uncertain. The V gene's germline CDR1 is SGHNT and CDR2 YYREEE (reference sequence). Trimming shortened V by 0 bases and J by 6 bases, and 8 bases separated the two germline ends. The CDR3 is 13 residues long. The CDR3 coding sequence is TGTGCCAGCAGCTTGGGGAGTGGGGATACGCAGTATTTT. As protein: CASSLGSGDTQYF.

This rearrangement joins TRBV28 to TRBJ1-5; unclear D gene. This CDR3 contains 13 residues. V gave up 10 bases and J gave up 3 bases, with 13 bases separating them. The germline V gene encodes CDR1 MDHEN and CDR2 SYDVKM. Written as DNA, the CDR3 is TGTGCCATTGGACCCACCTCCAATCAGCCCCAGCATTTT. This sequence encodes CAIGPTSNQPQHF.

The chain combines TRBV11-3 with TRBJ2-2; D uncertain. The CDR3 is 14 amino acids. Trimming removed 5 bases at V and 3 bases at J, with 10 bases between. CDR1 is SGHNT and CDR2 is YENEEA in the germline V gene. The CDR3 is CASSRSSDTGELFF. CDR3 nucleotide sequence: TGTGCCAGCAGCCGATCTTCTGACACCGGGGAGCTGTTTTTT.

This rearrangement joins TRBV18 to TRBJ1-1, with 8 bases fitting TRBD1. CDR3 length: 15 amino acids. Germline values: CDR1 KGHSH, CDR2 LQKENI. The V gene end was trimmed by 8 bases and the J gene end by 5 bases; junction bases not matched to a gene: 13. This CDR3 reads CASAEGTGGRTEAFF. CDR3 coding DNA: TGTGCCAGCGCGGAAGGGACAGGAGGTCGAACTGAAGCTTTCTTT.

Only one count was recorded for this clone. This rearrangement joins TRBV19 to TRBJ1-2, with a weak D call TRBD1 (5 bases). CDR1 LNHDA and CDR2 SQIVND come from the germline V gene (reference sequence). The CDR3 runs to 15 residues. V lost 4 bases and J lost 0, with 12 bases in between. This chain's CDR3 is CASSTPGRANYGYTF. Here the CDR3 DNA reads TGTGCCAGTAGTACGCCGGGACGGGCTAACTATGGCTACACCTTC.

V usage is TRBV19 and J usage is TRBJ2-1; D unclear. The germline gives CDR1 LNHDA, CDR2 SQIVND (reference sequence). The CDR3 loop spans 16 amino acids. V was clipped by 2 bases and J by 8 bases, with 19 bases between them. CDR3 region: CASSIKRIYFFDEQFF. The CDR3 DNA is TGTGCCAGTAGTATAAAACGAATCTATTTTTTCGATGAGCAGTTCTTC.